This entry features one T cell receptor (beta chain) sequence. The source of the sample is a study of patients and donors after allogeneic stem cell transplantation. TCRdb redid the calling of the RT-PCR reads with MiXCR, one entry per CDR3 protein. The sample has some 880,000 distinct CDR3 sequences, about a sixth seen once. This TCR came from a human donor who was either an allogeneic HSCT recipient or a stem cell or donor lymphocyte infusion donor (not recorded which). It is not recorded whose cells these are; they may come from a transplant donor. Source material: blood, either unsorted or a sorted T cell fraction (not recorded which).

The CDR3 region is CASSPTPRKANEKLFF. The CDR3 DNA follows: TGTGCCAGCAGTCCTACCCCCCGGAAGGCTAATGAAAAACTGTTTTTT. This chain uses TRBV27 with TRBJ1-4; no clear D. Germline loops: CDR1 MNHEY, CDR2 SMNVEV (reference sequence). The CDR3 extends over 16 amino acids. V shed 5 bases and J shed 3 bases, with 16 bases lying between them.